This record concerns one T cell receptor beta chain sequence. TCRdb keeps only in-frame clones here, not all; method: immunoSEQ multiplex PCR. The table includes under 90,000 clones, 88% detected once. Sampling of blood occurred at baseline, cycle 4 day 1, and cycle 7 day 1. The CDR3 is 14 residues long. Per the germline V gene, CDR1 is MNHEY and CDR2 is SVGAGI. The V segment lost 6 bases and the J segment 1 base; nucleotides outside the gene matches: 3. The data derive from a study of OX40 agonist ivuxolimab in advanced cancers. Study background: Age averaged 60 years (range about 20 to 80), and less than 85% were male. Three partial responders included one hepatocellular carcinoma patient and two cutaneous melanoma patients.

This TCR was recovered from an adult with an advanced solid tumor such as melanoma, head and neck, liver or kidney cancer. This chain connects TRBV6-5 to TRBJ2-3; 8 bases are shared with TRBD2. The sequenced sample was CD4+ or CD8+ T cells sorted from blood, obtained in a trial of the OX40 agonist ivuxolimab. For the CDR3, the DNA is TGTGCCAGCAGCAAACTAGCGGGCACAGATACGCAGTATTTT. Protein sequence: CASSKLAGTDTQYF.